These T cell receptor beta chains were read from a single sample in a study of T cell responses to AZD1222 COVID-19 vaccine. Repertoires were generated with immunoSEQ multiplex PCR, while TCRdb's copy carries only in-frame clones and drops some. Of some 150,000 clones listed, 90% to 95% are singletons. The sequenced sample was peripheral blood, obtained on day 0 of AZD1222 vaccination. The origin of the receptors is an adult in good health. Each CDR3 is given with its conserved first and last residue. Each record gives: V gene, clone size, D gene, J gene, CDR3 DNA, CDR3 protein. The D gene is left open where the match is weak. Rows give clone size only sometimes, using once, few, many, or a class for an expanded clone.

TRBV13	-	-	TRBJ2-5	TGTGCCAGCAGCTTAAAGGGCTGGGAGACCCAGTACTTC	CASSLKGWETQYF
TRBV4-3	-	TRBD1	TRBJ1-2	TGCGCCAGCAGCCAAGGTTATACAGGGGTGCCCTATGGCTACACCTTC	CASSQGYTGVPYGYTF
TRBV7-3	-	-	TRBJ2-7	TGTGCCAGCAGCTTTAGGTCGGGTGACGAGCAGTACTTC	CASSFRSGDEQYF
TRBV29-1	-	TRBD2	TRBJ2-1	TGCAGCGTTGAACGGGGGGGGACTAGCTGGTTTGAGCAGTTCTTC	CSVERGGTSWFEQFF
TRBV14	-	TRBD1	TRBJ1-1	TGTGCCAGCAGCCAAGTACAGGGGGCGTCGGAAGCTTTCTTT	CASSQVQGASEAFF
TRBV5-6	-	TRBD2	TRBJ2-4	TGTGCCAGCAGTTTCCGGACTAGCGGGGGGTCAATAGCCAAAAACATTCAGTACTTC	CASSFRTSGGSIAKNIQYF
TRBV4-1	-	TRBD1	TRBJ1-3	TGCGCCAGCAGCCAAGCCACAGGGGACCACTCTGGAAACACCATATATTTT	CASSQATGDHSGNTIYF
TRBV20-1	-	TRBD1	TRBJ2-7	TGCAGTGCTAGTCCCGGACAGGTGCTTTACGAGCAGTACTTC	CSASPGQVLYEQYF
TRBV5-1	-	TRBD1	TRBJ2-7	TGCGCCAGTTCCTACACCGGGACAGGTCGATACGAGCAGTACTTC	CASSYTGTGRYEQYF
TRBV4-2	-	TRBD1	TRBJ1-1	TGTGCCAGCAGCCCCATCGGACAGGGTCCCGCAACCGAAGCTTTCTTT	CASSPIGQGPATEAFF
TRBV11-2	few	-	TRBJ1-4	TGTGCCAGCAGCCGGATCCCGGGACAACTATCTAATGAAAAACTGTTTTTT	CASSRIPGQLSNEKLFF
TRBV11-3	-	-	TRBJ2-1	TGTGCCAGCAGCTCGGATTTTGGGAATGAGCAGTTCTTC	CASSSDFGNEQFF
TRBV2	-	-	TRBJ2-3	TGTGCCAGCAGTGTGGGGGGACGGATTAGCACAGATACGCAGTATTTT	CASSVGGRISTDTQYF
TRBV7-3	-	-	TRBJ2-6	TGTGCCAGCAGCTTAGTGGGTGGGCGGAGCTCTGGGGCCAACGTCCTGACTTTC	CASSLVGGRSSGANVLTF
TRBV2	-	-	TRBJ2-5	TGTGCCGGAGGGAGAGGAGAGACCCAGTACTTC	CAGGRGETQYF
TRBV4-1	-	TRBD1	TRBJ1-4	TGCGCCAGCAGCCAAGGACAGGGGTCCTATGAAAAACTGTTTTTT	CASSQGQGSYEKLFF
TRBV7-2	-	TRBD2	TRBJ2-1	TGTGCCAGCAGCACCAGCGGGAGGAGGGGCTCCTACAATGAGCAGTTCTTC	CASSTSGRRGSYNEQFF
TRBV11-3	-	TRBD2	TRBJ2-7	TGTGCCAGCAGCTCCGGGGGGTCAAGCTCCTACGAGCAGTACTTC	CASSSGGSSSYEQYF
TRBV2	-	TRBD1	TRBJ1-2	TGTGCCAGCAGTGAAGATCCGACAGGGTTAAATGGCTACACCTTC	CASSEDPTGLNGYTF
TRBV3-1/TRBV3-2	few	-	TRBJ1-6	TGTGCCAGCAGCCAAGACCTTGTACAGGTCGCAACGTATAATTCACCCCTCCACTTT	CASSQDLVQVATYNSPLHF
TRBV4-3	-	-	TRBJ2-5	TGCGCCAGCAGCCAAGACAGGGGACAGACCCAGTACTTC	CASSQDRGQTQYF
TRBV25-1	-	-	TRBJ2-1	TGTGCCAGCAGTGAATTCCAAACAGTAAGGGATGAGCAGTTCTTC	CASSEFQTVRDEQFF
TRBV4-3	once	-	TRBJ2-2	TGCGCCAGCAGCCAAGGCGGACTGACACTATTGAACACCGGGGAGCTGTTTTTT	CASSQGGLTLLNTGELFF
TRBV12-3/TRBV12-4	-	-	TRBJ2-7	TGTGCCAGCAGTTCCCAAACAGGTCGGGAGCAGTACTTC	CASSSQTGREQYF
TRBV27	-	TRBD1	TRBJ1-2	TGTGCCAGCAGGGGACAGTTATATGGCTACACCTTC	CASRGQLYGYTF
TRBV3-1/TRBV3-2	-	-	TRBJ2-7	TGTGCCAGCAGCCACCGGTCGGTGCTCTCCTACGAGCAGTACTTC	CASSHRSVLSYEQYF
TRBV27	once	-	TRBJ1-4	TGTGCCAGCAGTCTCCAGGGGTCTAATGAAAAACTGTTTTTT	CASSLQGSNEKLFF
TRBV3-1/TRBV3-2	medium-sized	-	TRBJ1-2	TGTGCCAGCAGCCAAGTACATTGGCAGGGGCCCGCAATCCTCTATGGCTACACCTTC	CASSQVHWQGPAILYGYTF
TRBV3-1/TRBV3-2	-	TRBD1	TRBJ2-1	TGTGCCAGCAGCCAAAGGGGGACAGGCTCCTACAATGAGCAGTTCTTC	CASSQRGTGSYNEQFF
TRBV14	-	-	TRBJ2-4	TGTGCCAGCAGCCAAGCCCGGGGCCTGGGGAACATTCAGTACTTC	CASSQARGLGNIQYF
TRBV4-2	-	TRBD2	TRBJ2-7	TGTGCCAGCAGCCAAGGACCCCTAGCGGGTCCGGTGGACGAGCAGTACTTC	CASSQGPLAGPVDEQYF
TRBV6-5	-	-	TRBJ1-2	TGTGCCAGCACCCTCGGGGGCTCGCGCGGCTACACCTTC	CASTLGGSRGYTF
TRBV5-6	-	-	TRBJ1-2	TGTGCCAGCAGCCCAGGCCCCACCGGAGCTAACTATGGCTACACCTTC	CASSPGPTGANYGYTF
TRBV3-1/TRBV3-2	-	-	TRBJ1-3	TGTGCCAGCAGCCAGGGAGCAGGGTCAAACACCATATATTTT	CASSQGAGSNTIYF
TRBV30	once	-	TRBJ2-7	TGTGCCTGGAGTGTAGGGACGGACCCCTACGAGCAGTACTTC	CAWSVGTDPYEQYF
TRBV4-3	once	-	TRBJ1-2	TGCGCCAGCAGCCAAAGGGGGGGCGGCTATGGCTACACCTTC	CASSQRGGGYGYTF
TRBV10-3	-	-	TRBJ2-5	TGTGCCATCAGAGAACGAATGGATGAAGGGGAGACCCAGTACTTC	CAIRERMDEGETQYF
TRBV9	-	TRBD1	TRBJ1-1	TGTGCCAGCAGCGTTTCCCGGGACAGGGGCCCGAACACTGAAGCTTTCTTT	CASSVSRDRGPNTEAFF
TRBV29-1	-	TRBD1	TRBJ1-2	TGCAGCGTTGTGGCGGACAGGGGGTATGGCTACACCTTC	CSVVADRGYGYTF
TRBV7-9	-	TRBD2	TRBJ2-1	TGTGCCAGCAGCCCTGAGACTAGCAGCCGCTCCTACAATGAGCAGTTCTTC	CASSPETSSRSYNEQFF
TRBV6-4	-	TRBD1	TRBJ1-2	TGTGCCAGCAGTGACGACAGGGGGGGCCATTACTATGGCTACACCTTC	CASSDDRGGHYYGYTF
TRBV29-1	-	-	TRBJ1-1	TGCAGCGTCGGTGACACGCGGACGAACACTGAAGCTTTCTTT	CSVGDTRTNTEAFF
TRBV9	-	TRBD1	TRBJ2-2	TGTGCCAGCAGCGTGGGGACAGCGAACACCGGGGAGCTGTTTTTT	CASSVGTANTGELFF